A selection of T cell receptor beta chains follows, all from one sample in a study of shared clonotypes between healthy human individuals. The assay was immunoSEQ multiplex PCR, and TCRdb's table has in-frame clones only and misses some. Found here are millions of clones, roughly 95% of them singletons; the top ten hold more than 0.1%. The specimen sequenced was naive CD4+ T cells sorted from blood. The receptors derive from a man aged 18 to 35 in good health. Both conserved end residues are part of each CDR3. A D gene is named only where the DNA matches it firmly. The size of a clone is reported for some rows only, either as once, few or many, or as a class for expanded clones.

.	TRBV5-6	TRBJ1-6	.	CASSLGPGKGDSPLHF	TGTGCCAGCAGCTTGGGGCCAGGGAAGGGGGATTCACCCCTCCACTTT
TRBD1	TRBV5-1	TRBJ1-2	.	CASSLGQGFGYTF	TGCGCCAGCAGCTTAGGACAGGGCTTTGGCTACACCTTC
TRBD1	TRBV6-1	TRBJ1-2	.	CASNPTGVYGYTF	TGTGCCAGCAACCCGACAGGGGTCTATGGCTACACCTTC
.	TRBV10-3	TRBJ1-4	.	CAISDILGATNEKLFF	TGTGCCATCAGTGACATATTAGGGGCAACTAATGAAAAACTGTTTTTT
.	TRBV10-3	TRBJ1-5	.	CAISEREDSGGPQHF	TGTGCCATCAGTGAAAGGGAGGACTCCGGTGGGCCCCAGCATTTT
.	TRBV6-4	TRBJ2-5	.	CASCLSAPREETQYF	TGTGCCAGCTGCCTAAGCGCACCCCGCGAAGAGACCCAGTACTTC
.	TRBV15	TRBJ1-5	.	CATSRKGSSNQPQHF	TGTGCCACCAGCAGAAAGGGTTCGAGCAATCAGCCCCAGCATTTT
TRBD1	TRBV7-3	TRBJ2-4	.	CASSPGGEIAKNIQYF	TGTGCCAGCAGTCCAGGGGGCGAAATAGCCAAAAACATTCAGTACTTC
TRBD2	TRBV9	TRBJ2-1	.	CASSEQTSGSIYEQFF	TGTGCCAGCAGCGAACAGACTAGCGGGAGTATATATGAGCAGTTCTTC
.	TRBV10-3	TRBJ2-5	once	CAISEGGGKETQYF	TGTGCCATCAGTGAAGGAGGGGGAAAAGAGACCCAGTACTTC
.	TRBV4-3	TRBJ2-7	.	CASSQGQQGSYEQYF	TGCGCCAGCAGCCAAGGTCAACAGGGCTCCTACGAGCAGTACTTC
.	TRBV6-1	TRBJ2-7	.	CASSGGRGIPYEQYF	TGTGCCAGCAGTGGGGGGAGGGGGATCCCCTACGAGCAGTACTTC
.	TRBV9	TRBJ2-5	.	CASSVGRGPETQYF	TGTGCCAGCAGCGTAGGGAGGGGGCCAGAGACCCAGTACTTC
.	TRBV9	TRBJ1-2	.	CASSVGEGRSYGYTF	TGTGCCAGCAGCGTAGGGGAGGGGCGATCCTATGGCTACACCTTC
TRBD2	TRBV9	TRBJ2-5	once	CASSGLAGVGETQYF	TGTGCCAGCAGCGGACTAGCGGGAGTAGGGGAGACCCAGTACTTC
.	TRBV6-5	TRBJ2-7	.	CASSYGETDEQYF	TGTGCCAGCAGTTACGGAGAGACCGACGAGCAGTACTTC
.	TRBV5-4	TRBJ2-7	.	CASSLPLGLQSSYEQYF	TGTGCCAGCAGCTTGCCTCTGGGACTTCAGAGCTCCTACGAGCAGTACTTC
.	TRBV30	TRBJ1-4	.	CAWSIFGHRNEKLFF	TGTGCCTGGTCTATTTTTGGACACCGTAATGAAAAACTGTTTTTT
.	TRBV5-4	TRBJ2-3	.	CASSFPADTQYF	TGTGCCAGCAGCTTCCCCGCAGATACGCAGTATTTT
.	TRBV4-3	TRBJ2-7	.	CASSQGSGIHEQYF	TGCGCCAGCAGCCAAGGGTCGGGAATCCACGAGCAGTACTTC
.	TRBV4-3	TRBJ2-1	.	CASSQATTRGVENEQFF	TGCGCCAGCAGCCAAGCAACGACCAGGGGGGTAGAGAATGAGCAGTTCTTC
TRBD1	TRBV7-2	TRBJ1-2	.	CASSPGTGSSTAF	TGTGCCAGCAGCCCGGGGACAGGTTCATCGACAGCCTTC
.	TRBV30	TRBJ2-1	.	CAWSRIGEQFF	TGTGCCTGGAGTAGAATCGGGGAGCAGTTCTTC